A single sample gave rise to the 19 T cell receptor beta chains below, sequenced in a study of T-cell reconstitution after alpha-beta-depleted transplantation in children. As it was prepared, the TCRbeta library received unique molecular identifiers. TCRdb redid the calling of the PCR reads with MiXCR, one entry per CDR3 protein. The sample yields just under 250,000 distinct CDR3 sequences, over 20% seen once. Sequencing was performed on PBMCs, taken before TCRalphabeta/CD19-depleted stem cell transplant. The receptors were gathered from a girl aged 2 to 10 with Fanconi anemia, due to receive a stem cell transplant.

The chain recombines TRBV6-5 with TRBJ1-1, with D possibly TRBD1 on 6 matching bases. Germline-derived CDR1 and CDR2 are MNHEY and SVGAGI. V was clipped by 3 bases and J by 1 base, with 15 bases between them. CDR3 length: 16 amino acids. DNA of the CDR3: TGTGCCAGCAGTTATGGGTTTACAGGGCGGAACACTGAAGCTTTCTTT. It specifies CASSYGFTGRNTEAFF.

The V call is TRBV11-2, the J call TRBJ2-2; TRBD2 matches 12 bases. CDR1 is SGHAT and CDR2 is FQNNGV in the germline V gene. The CDR3 has 16 residues. V lost 5 bases, J lost 3 bases, and 4 bases stayed unmatched. The DNA for the CDR3 is TGTGCCAGCAGCCTAGCGGGGGGGCCGTACACCGGGGAGCTGTTTTTT. As protein: CASSLAGGPYTGELFF.

DNA of the CDR3: TGCAGTGCGAGGAACCTAGCGGGGTCAAGCACAGATACGCAGTATTTT. It specifies CSARNLAGSSTDTQYF. V gene TRBV20-1 combines with J gene TRBJ2-3; 9 bases match TRBD2. The CDR3 sequence is 16 residues long. Germline CDR1 and CDR2: DFQATT and SNEGSKA (reference sequence). J gave up 0 bases and V 6 bases, and 10 bases lay outside the gene matches.

This clonotype has more than one count but fewer than ten. This sequence joins TRBV28 and TRBJ2-7, with D perhaps being TRBD1 or TRBD2 (5 bases each). The V gene's germline CDR1 is MDHEN and CDR2 SYDVKM. Trimming left V 5 bases short and J 1 base short, with 12 bases between. CDR3 length: 14 amino acids. DNA of the CDR3: TGTGCCAGCAGTGCCGGGACCTTATCCTACGAGCAGTACTTC. Its translation is CASSAGTLSYEQYF.

Points on this clonotype: At one end the junction does not follow the germline gene, possibly because of a read error. The rearrangement links TRBV7-4 to TRBJ2-2, with TRBD2 identical over 12 bases. Per the germline V gene, CDR1 is SGHVT and CDR2 is SQSDAQ. The CDR3 has 18 residues. This chain's CDR3 is CTSSLGPLAGGNTGELFF. DNA of the CDR3: TGTACCAGCAGCTTAGGTCCACTAGCGGGGGGTAACACCGGGGAGCTGTTTTTT.

This clonotype was seen repeatedly, ten times or more. This sequence joins TRBV4-2 and TRBJ1-1; D gene uncertain. Germline loops: CDR1 LGHNA, CDR2 YNFKEQ. There are 17 residues in the CDR3. Trimming took off 3 bases at V and 1 base at J, with 18 bases between the two ends. CDR3 sequence (DNA): TGTGCCAGCAGCCACCTCGGCTGGGTGGAGGCGAACACTGAAGCTTTCTTT. It is translated as CASSHLGWVEANTEAFF.

This clonotype has ten or more counts. V is TRBV29-1 and J is TRBJ2-5; D gene ambiguous. V gave up 7 bases and J gave up 3 bases, with 15 bases separating them. The CDR3 runs 13 residues. Germline loops: CDR1 SQVTM, CDR2 ANQGSEA. CDR3 DNA: TGCAGCGCGGTGCCCCCGGCAAAAGAGACCCAGTACTTC. This encodes CSAVPPAKETQYF.

The chain uses TRBV20-1 and TRBJ2-7; 10 bases line up with TRBD2. Germline V gene lookup returns CDR1 DFQATT and CDR2 SNEGSKA (reference sequence). V trimming: 6 bases; J trimming: 4 bases; junction bases outside the gene matches: 6. The CDR3 contains 13 residues. As DNA, the CDR3 is TGCAGTGCCCCGGGACTAGCGACATACGAGCAGTACTTC. Amino acids: CSAPGLATYEQYF.

The chain recombines TRBV29-1 with TRBJ2-4, with D possibly TRBD2 on 5 matching bases. Trimming removed 3 bases from V and 10 bases from J, with 10 bases in between. Germline CDR1 and CDR2: SQVTM and ANQGSEA. The CDR3 spans 11 residues. In nucleotides, the CDR3 is TGCAGCGTTGAGTCCAGAGGGATTCAGTACTTC. Protein: CSVESRGIQYF.

This clonotype showed up many times. The V gene is TRBV28, the J gene TRBJ2-7, with D uncertain. The V and J ends lost 3 bases and 2 bases respectively, with 11 bases between them. This CDR3 is built from 14 residues. Germline V gene lookup returns CDR1 MDHEN and CDR2 SYDVKM. CDR3 protein: CASSFGSVTYEQYF. The CDR3 DNA sequence: TGTGCCAGCAGTTTTGGCAGTGTGACCTACGAGCAGTACTTC. The whole variable domain, remainder taken from reference TRBV28 and TRBJ2-7, is DVKVTQSSRYLVKRTGEKVFLECVQDMDHENMFWYRQDPGLGLRLIYFSYDVKMKEKGDIPEGYSVSREKKERFSLILESASTNQTSMYLCASSFGSVTYEQYFGPGTRLTVT.

Many counts were recorded for this clonotype. This chain joins TRBV7-9 and TRBJ2-7, with TRBD2 matching 11 bases. V dropped 1 base and J dropped 1; count of bases not matched to a gene: 6. The CDR3 is made up of 17 amino acids. Per the germline V gene, CDR1 is SEHNR and CDR2 is FQNEAQ (reference sequence). In DNA form, the CDR3 reads TGTGCCAGCAGCTTAGGCCCCCTAGCGGGAGGATCCTACGAGCAGTACTTC. Protein product: CASSLGPLAGGSYEQYF.

This clonotype has ten or more counts. This chain uses TRBV4-2 with TRBJ1-1, with TRBD1 as a possible D gene (6 bases). Deletions cut 4 bases from V and 4 bases from J, with 16 bases between. Germline V lookup: CDR1 LGHNA, CDR2 YNFKEQ. The CDR3 is 15 residues long. CDR3 amino acids: CASSRRWGGGTEAFF. CDR3 DNA sequence: TGTGCCAGCAGCCGAAGATGGGGGGGCGGCACTGAAGCTTTCTTT.

V and J are TRBV28 and TRBJ2-3, with 8 bases identical to TRBD1. The V and J ends lost 7 bases and 2 bases, in that order; junction bases with no gene match: 8. Germline V CDR1 and CDR2: MDHEN, SYDVKM. The CDR3 has 15 amino acids. In DNA, the CDR3 is TGTGCCAGCACCTTCCGGGACAGGTCCACAGATACGCAGTATTTT. Translation: CASTFRDRSTDTQYF.

V usage is TRBV11-1 and J usage is TRBJ2-5; a possible D gene is TRBD2 (5 bases). CDR1 and CDR2 (germline): SGHAT, FQDESV (reference sequence). The CDR3 is 13 amino acids. Trimming took 5 bases from V and 5 from J, leaving 12 bases between them. CDR3 loop: CASSATSWETQYF. CDR3 nucleotide sequence: TGTGCCAGCAGCGCAACTAGTTGGGAGACCCAGTACTTC.

The CDR3 is CASSSDPTGGNVDTQYF. DNA of the CDR3: TGTGCCAGCAGCTCCGATCCAACAGGGGGTAACGTAGATACGCAGTATTTT. The chain uses TRBV7-6 and TRBJ2-3, with 8 bases aligning to TRBD1. Germline lookup yields CDR1 SGHVS and CDR2 FNYEAQ. Trimming at V came to 4 bases and at J to 5 bases, leaving 14 bases not matched to a gene. There are 17 residues in the CDR3.

The chain couples TRBV5-1 to TRBJ2-1, with 10 bases lining up with TRBD2. V lost 4 bases and J lost 2; bases outside the gene matches: 12. This CDR3 contains 18 residues. Germline V gives CDR1 SGHRS, CDR2 YFSETQ. The DNA for the CDR3 is TGCGCCAGCAGCCCACACCCTAGCGGGAGAGGGGCCTACAATGAGCAGTTCTTC. Translated, it gives CASSPHPSGRGAYNEQFF.

At least ten counts were recorded for this clonotype. The gene calls are TRBV12-3 or TRBV12-4 and TRBJ2-7; D is perhaps TRBD1 (6 bases). The CDR3 is 18 residues long. Trimming took 6 bases from V and 4 from J, leaving 28 bases between them. CDR3 sequence: CASSQEARRQAGIYEQYF. The CDR3 nucleotides read TGTGCCAGCAGCCAAGAGGCGAGAAGACAGGCAGGTATTTACGAGCAGTACTTC.

This clonotype was counted between two and nine times. V gene TRBV7-3 combines with J gene TRBJ2-7; D gene uncertain. Deletions cut 11 bases from V and 0 bases from J, with 20 bases between. This CDR3 spans 15 amino acids. Germline V gene data show CDR1 as SGHTA and CDR2 as FQGTGA. The chain's CDR3 is CAPSVYSRNSYEQYF. CDR3 DNA sequence: TGTGCCCCCTCTGTGTACTCAAGAAACTCCTACGAGCAGTACTTC.

This clonotype was seen a handful of times. The genes are TRBV5-1 and TRBJ2-5; D gene unclear. With 0 bases removed from V and 5 bases from J, the gap between germline ends came to 8 bases. Germline CDR1 is SGHRS and CDR2 is YFSETQ. The CDR3 loop spans 13 amino acids. CDR3 amino acids: CASSLGYRETQYF. CDR3 bases: TGCGCCAGCAGCTTGGGGTATCGGGAGACCCAGTACTTC.